These 21 T cell receptor beta chains originate from one sample sequenced in a study of T cell responses to AZD1222 COVID-19 vaccine. Generated by immunoSEQ multiplex PCR, the TCRdb table keeps only in-frame clones and is missing some. The table includes tens of thousands of clones, around 90% detected once. Specimen: peripheral blood, collected on day 0 of AZD1222 vaccination. The receptors come from an adult in good health.

The genes are TRBV5-1 and TRBJ2-2; 10 nucleotides match TRBD2. Trimming cost V 6 bases and J 4 bases; bases outside gene matches: 6. This CDR3 comprises 15 residues. Germline-derived CDR1 and CDR2 are SGHRS and YFSETQ. As DNA, the CDR3 is TGCGCCAGCATTCCGGGACTAGCGATCACCGGGGAGCTGTTTTTT. It is translated as CASIPGLAITGELFF. The full variable domain, in which reference TRBV5-1 and TRBJ2-2 provide the parts outside the CDR3, is KAGVTQTPRYLIKTRGQQVTLSCSPISGHRSVSWYQQTPGQGLQFLFEYFSETQRNKGNFPGRFSGRQFSNSRSEMNVSTLELGDSALYLCASIPGLAITGELFFGEGSRLTVL.

J is TRBJ1-1 and V is TRBV27; D remains unclear. Deletions cut 5 bases from V and 0 bases from J, with 16 bases between. This CDR3 is 16 amino acids long. CDR1 is MNHEY and CDR2 is SMNVEV in the germline V gene (reference sequence). The CDR3 nucleotides are TGTGCCAGCAGTCCCGTGTTGCCCATATTGAACACTGAAGCTTTCTTT. This gives the protein CASSPVLPILNTEAFF.

V gene TRBV12-2 combines with J gene TRBJ1-2. TRBV12-2 has pseudogene status. The CDR3 is 15 amino acids. The CDR3 sequence is CASRLAYERDYGYTF. In DNA form, the CDR3 reads TGTGCAAGTCGCTTAGCTTACGAAAGGGACTATGGCTACACCTTC.

The gene calls are TRBV11-2 and TRBJ2-2; a possible D gene is TRBD2 (5 bases). V lost 1 base and J 2 bases, leaving 8 bases between the germline ends. The CDR3 spans 15 residues. Germline V gene data show CDR1 as SGHAT and CDR2 as FQNNGV. As DNA, the CDR3 is TGTGCCAGCAGCTTAGCCAGACTAAACACCGGGGAGCTGTTTTTT. It encodes CASSLARLNTGELFF.

The chain couples TRBV7-3 to TRBJ1-6, with D unresolved. V lost 2 bases, J lost 11 bases, and 13 bases lay in between. Germline V gene data show CDR1 as SGHTA and CDR2 as FQGTGA. This CDR3 is 14 amino acids long. The CDR3 coding sequence is TGTGCCAGCAGCTTAGGGCCCGGTGGCACACCCCTCCACTTT. It encodes CASSLGPGGTPLHF.

This chain links TRBV5-1 with TRBJ2-4, with a possible D match to TRBD2 (6 bases). The CDR3 is made up of 18 amino acids. V gave up 6 bases and J gave up 0 bases, with 22 bases separating them. Looked up from germline, CDR1 is SGHRS and CDR2 is YFSETQ. The CDR3 reads CASIQLAPDYIAKNIQYF. CDR3 nucleotides: TGCGCCAGCATCCAACTAGCTCCGGATTATATAGCCAAAAACATTCAGTACTTC.

This clone is a singleton in its sample. The J gene is TRBJ2-7, the V gene TRBV3-1 (or the pseudogene TRBV3-2); TRBD1 matches at 9 bases. Germline V gene data show CDR1 as LGHDT and CDR2 as YNNKEL (reference sequence). V dropped 4 bases and J dropped 5; count of bases not matched to a gene: 6. This CDR3 region has 14 residues. The CDR3 bases are TGTGCCAGCAGCCTTTATACAGGGGGCAACGAGCAGTACTTC. This translates into CASSLYTGGNEQYF.

For the CDR3, the DNA is TGTGCCAGCAGCTTAAATGGGGGCGCCAACTACGAGCAGTACTTC. This codes for CASSLNGGANYEQYF. The chain combines TRBV7-3 with TRBJ2-7; TRBD1 might be the D (6 bases). Per the germline V gene, CDR1 is SGHTA and CDR2 is FQGTGA. V shed 1 base and J shed 3 bases, with 13 bases lying between them. The CDR3 has 15 residues.

The V call is TRBV9, the J call TRBJ2-2; 8 nucleotides align to TRBD2. This CDR3 is built from 16 residues. Germline loops: CDR1 SGDLS, CDR2 YYNGEE. V was clipped by 0 bases and J by 6 bases; unmatched bases: 7. The CDR3 reads CASSVGGSGKAGELFF. CDR3 in DNA: TGTGCCAGCAGCGTAGGGGGTAGCGGGAAGGCCGGGGAGCTGTTTTTT.

The chain couples TRBV19 to TRBJ1-1, with D possibly TRBD1 on 5 matching bases. Trimming removed 6 bases at V and 1 base at J, with 15 bases between. The CDR3 has 15 residues. Germline lookup yields CDR1 LNHDA and CDR2 SQIVND (reference sequence). The CDR3 bases are TGTGCCAGTAGGAGTCGGGGGGGAGGGAACACTGAAGCTTTCTTT. Translation gives CASRSRGGGNTEAFF.

V usage is TRBV27 and J usage is TRBJ2-3, with D possibly TRBD2 on 6 matching bases. The CDR3 spans 16 residues. Germline lookup yields CDR1 MNHEY and CDR2 SMNVEV (reference sequence). The V end was cut by 8 bases, the J end by 0 bases, with 18 bases between. Written as DNA, the CDR3 is TGTGCCAGCTCCTACGCCGGGAGTCCTAGCACAGATACGCAGTATTTT. It is translated as CASSYAGSPSTDTQYF.

This clone has only a few counts. The V call is TRBV18, the J call TRBJ2-3; maybe TRBD2 (6 bases). V lost 1 base to trimming and J lost 8 bases, with 25 bases between them. This CDR3 is built from 18 residues. Looked up from germline, CDR1 is KGHSH and CDR2 is LQKENI. This CDR3 is CASSPLTYRDSARGTQYF. The CDR3 nucleotides read TGTGCCAGCTCACCACTTACCTACCGGGACTCGGCACGGGGTACGCAGTATTTT.

The V and J genes are TRBV5-8 and TRBJ1-2, with D unclear. Trimming took 1 base from V and 6 from J, leaving 10 bases between them. The length of the CDR3 is 13 residues. Germline V lookup: CDR1 SGHTS, CDR2 YDEGEE. CDR3 sequence: CASSLHITNGYTF. The CDR3 DNA reads TGTGCCAGCAGCTTGCACATTACGAATGGCTACACCTTC.

In regard to this clone: In the same sample, other DNA sequences code for this CDR3. The chain recombines TRBV2 with TRBJ1-1; no definite D call. The CDR3 is 13 amino acids. Trimming removed 1 base from V and 1 base from J, with 4 bases in between. Germline V gene data show CDR1 as SNHLY and CDR2 as FYNNEI. The CDR3: CASSEEGNTEAFF. DNA of the CDR3: TGTGCCAGCAGTGAAGAGGGGAACACTGAAGCTTTCTTT.

This chain joins TRBV7-2 and TRBJ2-1; 8 bases match TRBD1. Unmatched junction bases numbered 3, after V lost 5 bases and J lost 0 bases. This CDR3 has 15 residues. CDR1 is SGHTA, CDR2 FQGNSA, per germline. CDR3: CASSDGTGSYNEQFF. The DNA for the CDR3 is TGTGCCAGCAGCGATGGGACAGGCTCCTACAATGAGCAGTTCTTC.

This chain connects TRBV14 to TRBJ2-1; D uncertain. Germline loops: CDR1 SGHDN, CDR2 FVKESK. CDR3 length: 14 amino acids. Trimming stripped 1 base from V and 7 bases from J, with 11 bases between. The CDR3 DNA reads as TGTGCCAGCAGCCAAGCCCTCAGGCCGAATGAGCAGTTCTTC. Translated, it gives CASSQALRPNEQFF. Full variable domain (remainder filled in from reference TRBV14 and TRBJ2-1): EAGVTQFPSHSVIEKGQTVTLRCDPISGHDNLYWYRRVMGKEIKFLLHFVKESKQDESGMPNNRFLAERTGGTYSTLKVQPAELEDSGVYFCASSQALRPNEQFFGPGTRLTVL.

The rearrangement uses TRBV7-2 and TRBJ1-2; 7 nucleotides agree with TRBD1. CDR3 length equals 15 residues. Germline assignment: CDR1 SGHTA and CDR2 FQGNSA. The trim removed 0 bases at V and 4 bases at J, leaving 5 bases unmatched. CDR3 DNA sequence: TGTGCCAGCAGCTTAGCGGGGACAGAAGTCTATGGCTACACCTTC. Encoded protein: CASSLAGTEVYGYTF.

This chain connects TRBV4-3 to TRBJ2-1; TRBD1 agrees at 8 bases. The CDR3 has 16 residues. Germline V gene data show CDR1 as LGHNA and CDR2 as YSLEER. V lost 1 base, J lost 6 bases, and 8 bases stayed unmatched. Here the CDR3 reads CASSQAGGGRGNEQFF. CDR3 sequence (DNA): TGCGCCAGCAGCCAAGCAGGGGGCGGTCGGGGCAATGAGCAGTTCTTC.

The sample holds one count of this clone. This rearrangement joins TRBV7-9 to TRBJ2-1; D unresolved. V gave up 1 base and J gave up 4 bases, with 8 bases separating them. Germline CDR1 is SEHNR and CDR2 is FQNEAQ (reference sequence). The CDR3 has 14 residues. The chain's CDR3 is CASSLGSQYNEQFF. DNA for the CDR3: TGTGCCAGCAGCTTAGGGTCGCAGTACAATGAGCAGTTCTTC. The full variable domain, its missing parts supplied by reference TRBV7-9 and TRBJ2-1, is DTGVSQNPRHKITKRGQNVTFRCDPISEHNRLYWYRQTLGQGPEFLTYFQNEAQLEKSRLLSDRFSAERPKGSFSTLEIQRTEQGDSAMYLCASSLGSQYNEQFFGPGTRLTVL.

This clone was recorded only once. V usage is TRBV5-1 and J usage is TRBJ2-3; possibly TRBD1 for D (6 bases). Germline loops: CDR1 SGHRS, CDR2 YFSETQ. V was shortened by 0 bases and J by 3 bases, with 17 bases between the two germline ends. The CDR3 extends over 17 amino acids. CDR3 in amino acids: CASSLAAGYRATDTQYF. CDR3 DNA: TGCGCCAGCAGCTTGGCCGCAGGCTACAGGGCTACAGATACGCAGTATTTT.

This clone was seen more than once but under ten times. The V gene is TRBV9, the J gene TRBJ2-1; TRBD2 matches 9 bases. This CDR3 has 19 amino acids. CDR1 is SGDLS and CDR2 is YYNGEE in the germline V gene. Trimming cost V 3 bases and J 2 bases; bases outside gene matches: 15. The CDR3 nucleotides read TGTGCCAGCAGCGCCTACCCCATGGCGGGAGGGCCTCCCTACAATGAGCAGTTCTTC. Protein: CASSAYPMAGGPPYNEQFF. The variable domain in full, with the rest retrieved from reference TRBV9 and TRBJ2-1, is DSGVTQTPKHLITATGQRVTLRCSPRSGDLSVYWYQQSLDQGLQFLIQYYNGEERAKGNILERFSAQQFPDLHSELNLSSLELGDSALYFCASSAYPMAGGPPYNEQFFGPGTRLTVL.